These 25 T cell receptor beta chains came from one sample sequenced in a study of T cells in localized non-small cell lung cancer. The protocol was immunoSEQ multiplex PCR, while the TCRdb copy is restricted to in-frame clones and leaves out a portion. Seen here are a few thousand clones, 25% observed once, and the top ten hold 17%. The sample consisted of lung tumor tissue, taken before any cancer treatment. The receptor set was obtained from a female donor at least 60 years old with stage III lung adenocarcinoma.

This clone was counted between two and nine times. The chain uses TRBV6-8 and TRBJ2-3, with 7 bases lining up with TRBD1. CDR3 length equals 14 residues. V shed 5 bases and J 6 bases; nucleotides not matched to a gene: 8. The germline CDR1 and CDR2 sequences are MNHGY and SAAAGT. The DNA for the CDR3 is TGTGCCAGCAGTCGAGGGGGCCCCGGGGATACGCAGTATTTT. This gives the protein CASSRGGPGDTQYF.

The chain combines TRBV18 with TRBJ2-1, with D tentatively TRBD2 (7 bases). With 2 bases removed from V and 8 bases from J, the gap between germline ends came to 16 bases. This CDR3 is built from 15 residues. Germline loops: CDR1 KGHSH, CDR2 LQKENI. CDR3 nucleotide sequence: TGTGCCAGCTCACCAGAGGCGGGGGCTGCCCATGAGCAGTTCTTC. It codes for CASSPEAGAAHEQFF.

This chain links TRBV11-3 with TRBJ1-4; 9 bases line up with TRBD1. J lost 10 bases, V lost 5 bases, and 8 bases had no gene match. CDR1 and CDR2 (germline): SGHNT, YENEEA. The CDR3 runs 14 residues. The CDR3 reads CASSVTGGAGKLFF. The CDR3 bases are TGTGCCAGCAGCGTCACAGGGGGCGCCGGAAAACTGTTTTTT.

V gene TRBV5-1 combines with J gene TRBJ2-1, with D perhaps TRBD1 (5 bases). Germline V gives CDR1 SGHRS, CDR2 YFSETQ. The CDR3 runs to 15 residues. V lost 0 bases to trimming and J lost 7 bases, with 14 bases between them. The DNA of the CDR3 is TGCGCCAGCAGCTTGGGGGCAGGGTATATGAATGAGCAGTTCTTC. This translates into CASSLGAGYMNEQFF.

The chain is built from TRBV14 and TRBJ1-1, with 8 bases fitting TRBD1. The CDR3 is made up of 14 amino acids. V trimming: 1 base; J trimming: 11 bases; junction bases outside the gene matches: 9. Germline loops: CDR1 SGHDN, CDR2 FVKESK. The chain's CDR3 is CASSQVRSGTGAFF. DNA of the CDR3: TGTGCCAGCAGCCAAGTTCGAAGCGGGACAGGTGCTTTCTTT. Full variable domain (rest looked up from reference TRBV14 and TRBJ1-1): EAGVTQFPSHSVIEKGQTVTLRCDPISGHDNLYWYRRVMGKEIKFLLHFVKESKQDESGMPNNRFLAERTGGTYSTLKVQPAELEDSGVYFCASSQVRSGTGAFFGQGTRLTVV.

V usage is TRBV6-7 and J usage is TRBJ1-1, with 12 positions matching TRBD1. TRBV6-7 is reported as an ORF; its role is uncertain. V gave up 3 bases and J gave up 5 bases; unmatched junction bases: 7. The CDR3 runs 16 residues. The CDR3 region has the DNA TGTGCCAGCAGTTATAGGGGGACAGGGGGCTTTACTGAAGCTTTCTTT. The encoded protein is CASSYRGTGGFTEAFF.

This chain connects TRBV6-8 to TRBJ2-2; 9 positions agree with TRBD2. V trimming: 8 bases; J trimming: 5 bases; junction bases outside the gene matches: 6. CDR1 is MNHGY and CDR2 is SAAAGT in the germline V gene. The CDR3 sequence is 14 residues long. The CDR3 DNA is TGTGCCAGCCTAAGGGCGGGAGGGACCGGGGAGCTGTTTTTT. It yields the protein CASLRAGGTGELFF.

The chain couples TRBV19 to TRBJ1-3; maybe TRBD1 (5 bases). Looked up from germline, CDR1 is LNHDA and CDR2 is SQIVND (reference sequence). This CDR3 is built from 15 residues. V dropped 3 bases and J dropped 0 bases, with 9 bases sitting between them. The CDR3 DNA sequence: TGTGCCAGTAGTATGCCGACAGTCTCTGGAAACACCATATATTTT. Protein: CASSMPTVSGNTIYF.

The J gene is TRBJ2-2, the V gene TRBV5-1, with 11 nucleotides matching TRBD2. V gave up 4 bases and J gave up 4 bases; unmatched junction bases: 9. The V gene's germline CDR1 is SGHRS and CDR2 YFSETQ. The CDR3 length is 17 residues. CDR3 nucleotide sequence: TGCGCCAGCAGCCATTCACTAGCGGGAGATGTCACCGGGGAGCTGTTTTTT. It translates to CASSHSLAGDVTGELFF.

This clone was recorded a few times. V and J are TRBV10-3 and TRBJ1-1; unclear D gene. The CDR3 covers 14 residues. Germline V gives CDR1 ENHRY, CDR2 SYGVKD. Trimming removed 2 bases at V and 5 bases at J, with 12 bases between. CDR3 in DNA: TGTGCCATCAGTGAGAACCCCCAAGGGACTGAAGCTTTCTTT. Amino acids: CAISENPQGTEAFF.

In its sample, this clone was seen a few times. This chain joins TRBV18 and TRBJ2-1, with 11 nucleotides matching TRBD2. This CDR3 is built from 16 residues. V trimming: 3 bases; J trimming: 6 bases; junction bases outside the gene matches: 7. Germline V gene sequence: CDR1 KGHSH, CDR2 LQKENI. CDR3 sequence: CASSPPGLAGGNEQFF. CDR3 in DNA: TGTGCCAGCTCACCTCCGGGGCTAGCGGGAGGCAATGAGCAGTTCTTC.

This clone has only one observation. The CDR3 bases are TGCAGCGTTGACGGGGGGGAGAGCGGGAGAGTTCTTCACAATGAGCAGTTCTTC. Encoded protein: CSVDGGESGRVLHNEQFF. The rearrangement links TRBV29-1 to TRBJ2-1; 8 bases are shared with TRBD2. V trimming: 3 bases; J trimming: 5 bases; junction bases outside the gene matches: 18. Germline V gene lookup returns CDR1 SQVTM and CDR2 ANQGSEA. The CDR3 runs 18 residues.

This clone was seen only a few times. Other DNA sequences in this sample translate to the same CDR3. CDR3 sequence (DNA): TGTGCCAGCAGTTACAGGGGTAGTGGCACCGGGGAGCTGTTTTTT. It encodes CASSYRGSGTGELFF. This rearrangement joins TRBV6-8 to TRBJ2-2; D is possibly TRBD1 (5 bases). This CDR3 is 15 amino acids long. The V and J ends lost 2 bases and 4 bases respectively, with 11 bases between them. Germline CDR1 is MNHGY and CDR2 is SAAAGT.

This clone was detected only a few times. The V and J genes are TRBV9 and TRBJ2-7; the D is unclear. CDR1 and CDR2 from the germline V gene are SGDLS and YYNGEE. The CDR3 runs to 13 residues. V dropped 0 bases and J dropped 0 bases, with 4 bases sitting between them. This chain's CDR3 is CASSVEPSYEQYF. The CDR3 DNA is TGTGCCAGCAGCGTAGAGCCCTCCTACGAGCAGTACTTC.

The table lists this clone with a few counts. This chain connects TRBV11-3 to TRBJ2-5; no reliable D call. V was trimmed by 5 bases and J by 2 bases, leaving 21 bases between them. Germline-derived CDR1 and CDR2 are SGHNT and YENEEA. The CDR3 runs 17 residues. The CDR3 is CASSEIVAGILQETQYF. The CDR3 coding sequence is TGTGCCAGCAGCGAGATAGTAGCCGGAATTTTACAAGAGACCCAGTACTTC.

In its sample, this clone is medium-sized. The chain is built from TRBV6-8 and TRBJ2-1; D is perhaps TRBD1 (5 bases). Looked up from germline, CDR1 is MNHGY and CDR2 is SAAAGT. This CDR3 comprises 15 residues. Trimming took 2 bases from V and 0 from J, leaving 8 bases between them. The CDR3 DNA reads TGTGCCAGCAGTTACGGACAAGGCTCCTACAATGAGCAGTTCTTC. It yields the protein CASSYGQGSYNEQFF.

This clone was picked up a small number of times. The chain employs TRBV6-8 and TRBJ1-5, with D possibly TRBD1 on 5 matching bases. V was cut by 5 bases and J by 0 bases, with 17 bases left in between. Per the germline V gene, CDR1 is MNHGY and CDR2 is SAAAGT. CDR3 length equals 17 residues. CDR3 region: CASSQQDSLYSNQPQHF. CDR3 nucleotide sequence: TGTGCCAGCAGTCAACAAGACAGCCTCTATAGCAATCAGCCCCAGCATTTT.

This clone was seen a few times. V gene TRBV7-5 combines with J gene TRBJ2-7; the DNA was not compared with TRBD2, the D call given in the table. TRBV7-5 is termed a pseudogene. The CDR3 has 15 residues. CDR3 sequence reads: CASSLLRTSSYEQYF. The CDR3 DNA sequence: TGTGCCAGCAGCTTACTACGGACTAGTAGCTACGAGCAGTACTTC.

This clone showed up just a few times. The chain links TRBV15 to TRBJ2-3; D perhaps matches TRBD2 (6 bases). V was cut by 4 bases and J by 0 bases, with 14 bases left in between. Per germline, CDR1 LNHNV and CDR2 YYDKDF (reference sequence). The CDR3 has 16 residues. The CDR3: CATSTPGGGSTDTQYF. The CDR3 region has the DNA TGTGCCACCAGCACCCCTGGTGGGGGGAGCACAGATACGCAGTATTTT.

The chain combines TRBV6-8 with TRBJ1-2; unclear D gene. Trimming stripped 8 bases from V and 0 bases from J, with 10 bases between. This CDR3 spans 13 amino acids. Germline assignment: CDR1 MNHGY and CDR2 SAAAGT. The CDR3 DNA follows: TGTGCCAGCCGACGGGTAGCTAACTATGGCTACACCTTC. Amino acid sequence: CASRRVANYGYTF.

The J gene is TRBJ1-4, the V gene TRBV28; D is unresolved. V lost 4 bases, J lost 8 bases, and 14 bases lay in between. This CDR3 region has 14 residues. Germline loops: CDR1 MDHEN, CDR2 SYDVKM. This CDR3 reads CASSSPVVPEKLFF. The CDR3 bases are TGTGCCAGCAGTTCTCCGGTGGTTCCGGAAAAACTGTTTTTT.

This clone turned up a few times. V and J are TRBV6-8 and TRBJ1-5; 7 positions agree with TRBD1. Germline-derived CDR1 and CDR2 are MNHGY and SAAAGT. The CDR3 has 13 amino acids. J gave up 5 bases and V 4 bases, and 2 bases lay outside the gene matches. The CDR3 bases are TGTGCCAGCAGTTGGGACAGAGATCAGCCCCAGCATTTT. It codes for CASSWDRDQPQHF.

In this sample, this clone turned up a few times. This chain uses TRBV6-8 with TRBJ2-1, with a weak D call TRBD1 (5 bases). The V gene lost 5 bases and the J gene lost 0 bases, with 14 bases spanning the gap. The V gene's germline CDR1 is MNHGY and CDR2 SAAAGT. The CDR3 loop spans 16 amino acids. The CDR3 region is CASSRWGPSSYNEQFF. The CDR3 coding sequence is TGTGCCAGCAGTCGTTGGGGCCCCAGCTCCTACAATGAGCAGTTCTTC.

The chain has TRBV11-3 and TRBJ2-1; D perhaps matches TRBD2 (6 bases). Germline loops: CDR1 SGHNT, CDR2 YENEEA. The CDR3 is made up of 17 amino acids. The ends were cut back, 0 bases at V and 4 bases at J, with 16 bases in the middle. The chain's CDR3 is CASSLDLGGRTYNEQFF. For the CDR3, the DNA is TGTGCCAGCAGCTTAGATCTGGGGGGACGGACTTACAATGAGCAGTTCTTC.

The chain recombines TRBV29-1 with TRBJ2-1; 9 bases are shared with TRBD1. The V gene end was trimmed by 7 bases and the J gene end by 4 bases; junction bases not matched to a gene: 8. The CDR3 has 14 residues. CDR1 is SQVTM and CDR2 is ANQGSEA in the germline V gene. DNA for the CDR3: TGCAGCGCCATAGGACAGGGGATTTACAATGAGCAGTTCTTC. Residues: CSAIGQGIYNEQFF.